This record covers a single T cell receptor beta chain. Vbeta (60) and Jbeta (13) primers were used in the PCR. Clones were sequenced by immunoSEQ multiplex PCR, and TCRdb holds only the in-frame ones, with some missing. The sample consists of 100,000 or so clones, roughly 78% of them appearing once. The data belong to a study of cytomegalovirus exposure and HLA in healthy donors. The receptor was isolated from a woman between 40 and 50 years old in good health and CMV-seropositive. Sequenced input: PBMCs.

CDR3 region: CASSLSPTSGYEQYF. The CDR3 DNA reads as TGTGCCAGCAGTTTATCGCCGACTAGCGGCTACGAGCAGTACTTC. The chain is built from TRBV27 and TRBJ2-7; TRBD2 matches 9 bases. V lost 0 bases to trimming and J lost 3 bases; unmatched junction nucleotides: 3. The germline V gene encodes CDR1 MNHEY and CDR2 SMNVEV (reference sequence). This CDR3 comprises 15 residues.